Included here is one T cell receptor (beta chain) sequence, with context. Its target is unknown. The record originates from a study of cytotoxic CD8 clonotypes in ibrutinib-treated CLL. Study context: Enrolment comprised around 11 relapsed/refractory and 15 treatment-naive patients; approximately 18 were IGHV unmutated. Once treatment had gone on for a median of 12 months, range 6 to 36, response samples were drawn.

The study's findings and limits: Clonality at baseline surpassed age-matched healthy donors and tracked circulating CD8+ T-cell counts. Treatment saw public clonotypes, which were uncommon, either contract or stay stable.

The repertoire was sequenced with immunoSEQ multiplex PCR; TCRdb's copy has only in-frame clones and lacks some. The sample consists of about 300,000 clones, approximately 76% of them appearing once. Germline V gene data show CDR1 as SGHRS and CDR2 as YFSETQ. V was trimmed by 0 bases and J by 2 bases, leaving 14 bases between them. CDR3 length: 16 residues. This specimen was PBMCs, taken at disease progression, from a patient treated with ibrutinib. The V call is TRBV5-1, the J call TRBJ1-1; D possibly corresponds to TRBD1 (5 bases). The receptor's source is a human donor with chronic lymphocytic leukemia. This CDR3 is CASSLDGGVFNTEAFF. The CDR3 coding sequence is TGCGCCAGCAGCTTGGACGGGGGTGTCTTTAACACTGAAGCTTTCTTT.